This T cell receptor (beta chain) was identified in a study of shared clonotypes between healthy human individuals. Across the study: Aged 18 to 49, the donors were two women and a few men. Study-wide results and limits: The sharing of approximately 4.6% of naive CD4 clonotypes was seen across a handful of donors.

Germline values: CDR1 ENHRY, CDR2 SYGVKD. Trimming shortened V by 3 bases and J by 10 bases, and 12 bases separated the two germline ends. The CDR3 spans 13 residues. Positively selected for CCR7, the CD45RO-negative cells used as naive CD8 cells excluded terminally differentiated effector memory CD45RA+ cells. Everyone who donated was a Caucasian adult who lived in Nashville, Tennessee. Approximately 200 ng DNA, about 33,000 T cell genomes, went into each sorted-subset replicate PCR. Produced via immunoSEQ multiplex PCR; TCRdb's table is partial and in-frame only. The table lists about 2 million clones, about 95% of them singletons. About this clone itself: Its matching antigen is unknown.

The sequenced sample consisted of naive CD8+ T cells sorted from blood. The J gene is TRBJ1-4, the V gene TRBV10-3; D is unclear. The sequence came from a man between 18 and 35 years old in good health. The CDR3 region has the DNA TGTGCCATCAGTGATCGAAATGAGGGAAAACTGTTTTTT. Translation gives CAISDRNEGKLFF.